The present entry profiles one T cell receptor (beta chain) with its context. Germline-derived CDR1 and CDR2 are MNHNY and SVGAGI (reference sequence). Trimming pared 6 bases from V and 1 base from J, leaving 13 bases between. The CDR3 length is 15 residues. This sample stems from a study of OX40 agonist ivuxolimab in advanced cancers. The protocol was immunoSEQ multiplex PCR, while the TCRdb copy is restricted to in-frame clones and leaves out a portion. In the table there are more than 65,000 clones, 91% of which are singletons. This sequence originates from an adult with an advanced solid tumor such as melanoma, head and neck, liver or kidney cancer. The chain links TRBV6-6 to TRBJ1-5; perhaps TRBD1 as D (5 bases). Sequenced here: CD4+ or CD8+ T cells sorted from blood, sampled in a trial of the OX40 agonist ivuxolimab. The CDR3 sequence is CASSIPGLSNQPQHF. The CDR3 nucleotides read TGTGCCAGCAGCATACCGGGACTAAGCAATCAGCCCCAGCATTTT.